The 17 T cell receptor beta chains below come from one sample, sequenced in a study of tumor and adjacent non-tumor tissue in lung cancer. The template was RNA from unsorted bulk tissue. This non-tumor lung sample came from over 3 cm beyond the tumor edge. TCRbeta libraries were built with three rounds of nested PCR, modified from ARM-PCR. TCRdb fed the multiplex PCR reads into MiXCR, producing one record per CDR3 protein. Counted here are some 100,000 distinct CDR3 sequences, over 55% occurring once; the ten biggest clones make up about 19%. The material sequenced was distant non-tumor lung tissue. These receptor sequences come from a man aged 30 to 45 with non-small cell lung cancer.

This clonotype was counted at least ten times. DNA of the CDR3: TGTGCCACCAGTGAGGCGGGGGCGGGAGGTCAGCCCCAGCATTTT. It translates to CATSEAGAGGQPQHF. The chain uses TRBV24-1 and TRBJ1-5; TRBD1 might be the D (6 bases). CDR1 and CDR2 from the germline V gene are KGHDR and SFDVKD. V was trimmed by 4 bases and J by 6 bases, leaving 15 bases between them. This CDR3 spans 15 amino acids.

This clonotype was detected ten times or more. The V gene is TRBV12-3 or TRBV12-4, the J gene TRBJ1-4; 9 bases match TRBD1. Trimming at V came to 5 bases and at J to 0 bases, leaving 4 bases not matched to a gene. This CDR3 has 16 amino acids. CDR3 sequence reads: CASSPGQGPTNEKLFF. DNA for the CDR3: TGTGCCAGCAGTCCAGGACAGGGGCCAACTAATGAAAAACTGTTTTTT.

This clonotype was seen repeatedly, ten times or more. The CDR3 DNA reads TGCAGCCCACAGGGGGGGCGCGATACTGAAGCTTTCTTT. Its protein is CSPQGGRDTEAFF. The V call is TRBV20-1, the J call TRBJ1-1; TRBD1 aligns across 8 bases. The CDR3 runs to 13 residues. Germline-derived CDR1 and CDR2 are DFQATT and SNEGSKA (reference sequence).

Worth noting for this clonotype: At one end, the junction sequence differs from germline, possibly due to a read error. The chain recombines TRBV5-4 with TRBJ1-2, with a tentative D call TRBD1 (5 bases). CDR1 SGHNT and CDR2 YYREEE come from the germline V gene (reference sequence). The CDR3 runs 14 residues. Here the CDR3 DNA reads TGTGCCAGCAGTCTGGGAATGGGGGGATATGGCTACATCTTC. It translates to CASSLGMGGYGYIF.

The CDR3 is CSANMWGKGIDTQYF. The CDR3 DNA is TGCAGTGCTAACATGTGGGGGAAGGGTATAGATACGCAGTATTTT. The J gene is TRBJ2-3, the V gene TRBV20-1; D may match TRBD1 or TRBD2 (5 bases each). This CDR3 spans 15 amino acids. Per the germline V gene, CDR1 is DFQATT and CDR2 is SNEGSKA (reference sequence). The germline V and J ends were trimmed by 4 bases and 5 bases, with 19 bases remaining between them.

The chain's CDR3 is CIVAPGGNFNEQFF. CDR3 DNA: TGCATCGTGGCCCCGGGAGGAAACTTCAATGAGCAGTTCTTC. The rearrangement links TRBV29-1 to TRBJ2-1; 7 bases match TRBD2. Germline CDR1 reads SQVTM; CDR2 reads ANQGSEA. The CDR3 is 14 residues long.

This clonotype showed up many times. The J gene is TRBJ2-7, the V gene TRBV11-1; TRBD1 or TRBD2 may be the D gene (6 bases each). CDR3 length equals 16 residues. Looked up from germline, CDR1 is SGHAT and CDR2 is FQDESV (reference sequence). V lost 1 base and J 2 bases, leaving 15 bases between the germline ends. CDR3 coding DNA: TGTGCCAGCAGCTTAGAGGTGTCGGGGGCACCCTACGAGCAGTACTTC. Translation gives CASSLEVSGAPYEQYF.

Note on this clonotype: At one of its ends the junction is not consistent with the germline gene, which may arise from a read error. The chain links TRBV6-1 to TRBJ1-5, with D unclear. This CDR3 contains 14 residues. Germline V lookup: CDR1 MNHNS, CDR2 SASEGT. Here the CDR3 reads CANSERLSNRPQHF. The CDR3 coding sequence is TGTGCCAACAGTGAAAGGTTGAGCAATCGGCCCCAGCATTTT.

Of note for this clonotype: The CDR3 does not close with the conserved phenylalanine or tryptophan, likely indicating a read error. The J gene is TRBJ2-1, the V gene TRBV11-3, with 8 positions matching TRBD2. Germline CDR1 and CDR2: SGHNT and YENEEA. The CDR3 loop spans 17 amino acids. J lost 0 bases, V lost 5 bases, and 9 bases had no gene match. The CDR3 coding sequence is TGTGCCAGCAGCGGTCGTGAAGCGGGAGTCTCCTACAATGAGCAGTTCTTA. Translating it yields CASSGREAGVSYNEQFL.

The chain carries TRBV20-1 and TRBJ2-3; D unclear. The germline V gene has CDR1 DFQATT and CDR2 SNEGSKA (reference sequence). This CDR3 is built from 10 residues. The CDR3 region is CIAIADTQYF. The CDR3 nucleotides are TGCATTGCAATCGCAGATACGCAGTATTTT.

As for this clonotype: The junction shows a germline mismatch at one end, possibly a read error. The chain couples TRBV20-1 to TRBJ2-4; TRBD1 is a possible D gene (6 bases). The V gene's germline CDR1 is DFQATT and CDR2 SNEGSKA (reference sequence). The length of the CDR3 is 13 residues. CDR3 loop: CSTQTSDSYIQYF. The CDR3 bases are TGCAGTACTCAAACGTCGGACAGTTACATTCAATATTTC.

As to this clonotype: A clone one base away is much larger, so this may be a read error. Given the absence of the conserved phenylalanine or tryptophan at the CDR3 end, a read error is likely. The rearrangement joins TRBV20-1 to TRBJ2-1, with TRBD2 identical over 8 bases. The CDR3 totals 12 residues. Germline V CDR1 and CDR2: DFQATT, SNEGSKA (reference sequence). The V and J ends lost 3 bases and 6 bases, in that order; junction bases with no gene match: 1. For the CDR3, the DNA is TGCAGTGCTAGGGGACTAGTCAATGAGCAGTTCTAC. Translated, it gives CSARGLVNEQFY.

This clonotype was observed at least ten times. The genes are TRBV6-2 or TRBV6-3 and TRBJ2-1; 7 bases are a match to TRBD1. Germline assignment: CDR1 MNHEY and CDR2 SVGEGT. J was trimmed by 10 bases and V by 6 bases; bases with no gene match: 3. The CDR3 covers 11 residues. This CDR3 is CASRQGNEQFF. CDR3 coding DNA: TGTGCCAGCAGACAGGGGAACGAGCAGTTCTTC.

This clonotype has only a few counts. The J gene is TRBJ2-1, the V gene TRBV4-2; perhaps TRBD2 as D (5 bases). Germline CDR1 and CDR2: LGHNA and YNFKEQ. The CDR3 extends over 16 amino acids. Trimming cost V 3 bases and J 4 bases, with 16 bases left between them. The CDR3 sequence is CASSHDPGKRYNEQFF. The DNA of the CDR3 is TGTGCCAGCAGCCATGACCCGGGGAAAAGGTACAATGAGCAGTTCTTC.

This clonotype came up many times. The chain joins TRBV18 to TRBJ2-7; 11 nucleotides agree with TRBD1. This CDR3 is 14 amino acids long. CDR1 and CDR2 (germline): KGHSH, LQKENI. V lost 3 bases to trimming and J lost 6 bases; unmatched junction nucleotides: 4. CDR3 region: CASSPGTGGLEQYF. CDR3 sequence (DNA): TGTGCCAGCTCACCTGGGACAGGGGGACTCGAGCAGTACTTC.

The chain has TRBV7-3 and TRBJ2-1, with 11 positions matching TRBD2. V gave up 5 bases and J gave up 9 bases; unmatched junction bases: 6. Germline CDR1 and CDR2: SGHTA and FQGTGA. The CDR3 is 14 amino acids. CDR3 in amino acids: CASSMRLAGSEQFF. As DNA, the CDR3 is TGTGCCAGCAGCATGAGACTAGCGGGAAGTGAGCAGTTCTTC.

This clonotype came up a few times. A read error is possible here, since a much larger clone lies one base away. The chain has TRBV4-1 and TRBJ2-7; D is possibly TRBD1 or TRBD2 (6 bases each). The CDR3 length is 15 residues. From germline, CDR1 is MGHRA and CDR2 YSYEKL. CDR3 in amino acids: CASSQESQGGYGQYF. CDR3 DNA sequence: TGCGCCAGCAGCCAAGAGTCACAGGGAGGTTACGGGCAGTACTTC.